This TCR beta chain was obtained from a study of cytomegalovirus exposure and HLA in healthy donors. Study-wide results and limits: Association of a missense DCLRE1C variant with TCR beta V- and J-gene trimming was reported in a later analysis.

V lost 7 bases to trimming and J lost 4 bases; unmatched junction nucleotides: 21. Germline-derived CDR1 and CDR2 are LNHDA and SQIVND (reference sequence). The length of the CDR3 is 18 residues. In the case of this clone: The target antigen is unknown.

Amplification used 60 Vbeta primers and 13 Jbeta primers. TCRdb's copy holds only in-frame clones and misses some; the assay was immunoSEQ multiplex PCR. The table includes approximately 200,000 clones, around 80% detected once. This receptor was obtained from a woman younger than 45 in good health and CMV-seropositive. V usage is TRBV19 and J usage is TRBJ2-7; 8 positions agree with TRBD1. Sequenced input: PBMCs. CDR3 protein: CASTPYPATTGGAYEQYF. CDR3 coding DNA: TGTGCCAGTACTCCGTACCCGGCGACTACAGGGGGAGCGTACGAGCAGTACTTC.